This passage covers 8 T cell receptor beta chains from one sample sequenced in a study of T cell responses to AZD1222 COVID-19 vaccine. The method was immunoSEQ multiplex PCR; TCRdb's version includes in-frame clones alone and lacks a portion of them. The sample consists of roughly 98,000 clones, approximately 84% of them appearing once. The sequences come from peripheral blood, collected 28 days after the second AZD1222 dose. These receptors were obtained from an adult who received the AZD1222 COVID-19 vaccine.

A few counts support this clone. The chain joins TRBV5-1 to TRBJ1-6, with 8 bases aligning to TRBD1. This CDR3 is built from 15 residues. The V segment lost 0 bases and the J segment 4 bases; nucleotides outside the gene matches: 0. From germline, CDR1 is SGHRS and CDR2 YFSETQ. CDR3 sequence reads: CASSLGQGYNSPLHF. CDR3 DNA sequence: TGCGCCAGCAGCTTGGGACAGGGGTATAATTCACCCCTCCACTTT. Full variable domain (rest looked up from reference TRBV5-1 and TRBJ1-6): KAGVTQTPRYLIKTRGQQVTLSCSPISGHRSVSWYQQTPGQGLQFLFEYFSETQRNKGNFPGRFSGRQFSNSRSEMNVSTLELGDSALYLCASSLGQGYNSPLHFGNGTRLTVT.

The genes are TRBV29-1 and TRBJ1-1, with 8 bases that match TRBD1. Germline V CDR1 and CDR2: SQVTM, ANQGSEA. The CDR3 sequence is 13 residues long. The trim removed 5 bases at V and 2 bases at J, leaving 4 bases unmatched. The CDR3 coding sequence is TGCAGCGTTTGGGACAGGCGAAACACTGAAGCTTTCTTT. This gives the protein CSVWDRRNTEAFF.

This clone was seen a single time. V usage is TRBV5-1 and J usage is TRBJ2-5; 15 bases fit TRBD2. The CDR3 is 18 amino acids. Germline V CDR1 and CDR2: SGHRS, YFSETQ. J lost 2 bases, V lost 3 bases, and 8 bases had no gene match. The CDR3: CASSYGLAGGPLQETQYF. In DNA, the CDR3 is TGCGCCAGCAGCTACGGACTAGCGGGAGGGCCGCTTCAAGAGACCCAGTACTTC.

This sequence joins TRBV4-1 and TRBJ1-2; D is ambiguous. The germline V gene has CDR1 MGHRA and CDR2 YSYEKL. CDR3 length equals 14 residues. V was pared by 4 bases and J by 3 bases, with 12 bases between. CDR3: CASSRYLDDYGYTF. The CDR3 region has the DNA TGCGCCAGCAGCCGGTATTTAGATGACTATGGCTACACCTTC.

This chain uses TRBV2 with TRBJ2-6; a weak D match, TRBD1 (6 bases). Trimming shortened V by 8 bases and J by 0 bases, and 14 bases separated the two germline ends. CDR3 length: 16 residues. The germline CDR1 and CDR2 sequences are SNHLY and FYNNEI. This chain's CDR3 is CASRDRSSSGANVLTF. Written as DNA, the CDR3 is TGTGCCAGCCGAGACAGGTCGAGCTCTGGGGCCAACGTCCTGACTTTC. Based on the CDR3 plus reference TRBV2 and TRBJ2-6, the full variable domain is EPEVTQTPSHQVTQMGQEVILRCVPISNHLYFYWYRQILGQKVEFLVSFYNNEISEKSEIFDDQFSVERPDGSNFTLKIRSTKLEDSAMYFCASRDRSSSGANVLTFGAGSRLTVL.

The gene calls are TRBV14 and TRBJ2-7; D gene ambiguous. CDR3 length: 14 residues. Trimming removed 1 base from V and 4 bases from J, with 11 bases in between. The germline V gene encodes CDR1 SGHDN and CDR2 FVKESK. The CDR3 bases are TGTGCCAGCAGCCAAGTGCAGAAACGTTACGAGCAGTACTTC. It encodes CASSQVQKRYEQYF.

This chain links TRBV19 with TRBJ1-5; D is undetermined. Trimming took off 7 bases at V and 5 bases at J, with 15 bases between the two ends. Germline V gives CDR1 LNHDA, CDR2 SQIVND (reference sequence). This CDR3 is built from 14 residues. The CDR3 region is CASTWGDLDQPQHF. DNA of the CDR3: TGTGCCAGTACGTGGGGAGATTTGGATCAGCCCCAGCATTTT.

The CDR3 DNA sequence: TGCGCCAGCAGTCAATCCGGAACAGGCTATCGGAATTGGCCCCAGCATTTT. It is translated as CASSQSGTGYRNWPQHF. V is TRBV23-1 and J is TRBJ1-5; D is possibly TRBD1 (5 bases). TRBV23-1 counts as an open reading frame of uncertain function. V was trimmed by 0 bases and J by 9 bases, leaving 21 bases between them. The CDR3 has 17 amino acids.